This T cell receptor (beta chain) was captured in a study of T-cell reconstitution after alpha-beta-depleted transplantation in children. Points from the study as a whole: T-cell numbers and diversity one year post-transplant derived largely from freshly generated T cells. About two months after transplant, alpha-beta T cells reportedly came from several hundred expanded graft clones. Surviving recipient cells, namely T cells and thymic progenitors, were the source of high day-60 TCRbeta diversity in some patients.

A TCRbeta library incorporating unique molecular identifiers was prepared. TCRdb redid the calling of the PCR reads with MiXCR, one entry per CDR3 protein. The sample yields 330,000 or so distinct CDR3 sequences, roughly 7.8% seen once. From germline, CDR1 is SGHTA and CDR2 FQGTGA. V trimming: 3 bases; J trimming: 1 base; junction bases outside the gene matches: 5. CDR3 length equals 15 residues. This clonotype has only a few counts. Its specificity is not known. Sequencing was performed on peripheral blood, taken 360 days after TCRalphabeta/CD19-depleted stem cell transplant. The rearrangement joins TRBV7-3 to TRBJ1-1; 7 nucleotides match TRBD1. This receptor was taken from a female patient aged 2-9 years who had a stem cell transplant for Fanconi anemia, so the T cells may come from the graft donor. Here the CDR3 DNA reads TGTGCCAGCAGCTTGGACAGGAGAGAGAACACTGAAGCTTTCTTT. Protein product: CASSLDRRENTEAFF.